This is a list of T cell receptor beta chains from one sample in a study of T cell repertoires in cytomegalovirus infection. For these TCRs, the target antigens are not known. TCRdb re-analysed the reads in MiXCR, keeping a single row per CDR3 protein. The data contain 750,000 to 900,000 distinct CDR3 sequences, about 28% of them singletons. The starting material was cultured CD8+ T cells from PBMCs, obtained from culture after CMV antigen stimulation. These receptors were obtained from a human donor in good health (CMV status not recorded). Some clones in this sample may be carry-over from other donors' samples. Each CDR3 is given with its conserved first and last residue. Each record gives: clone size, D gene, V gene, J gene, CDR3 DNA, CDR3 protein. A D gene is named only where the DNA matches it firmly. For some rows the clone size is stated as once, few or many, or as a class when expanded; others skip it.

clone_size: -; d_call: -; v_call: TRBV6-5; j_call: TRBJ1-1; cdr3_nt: TGTGCCAGCAGTTCTTCACTGATGGAGGACACTGAAGCTTTCTTT; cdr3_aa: CASSSSLMEDTEAFF
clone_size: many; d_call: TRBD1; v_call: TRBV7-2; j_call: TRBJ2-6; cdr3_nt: TGTGCCAGCAGCAGGACAGGGGGCTACTCTGGGGCCAACGTCCTGACTTTC; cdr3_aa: CASSRTGGYSGANVLTF
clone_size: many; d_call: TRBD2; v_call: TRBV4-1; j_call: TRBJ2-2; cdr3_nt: TGCGCCAGCAGCCAACCGGGACTAGCGGGGGGGTACACCGGGGAGCTGTTTTTT; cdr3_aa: CASSQPGLAGGYTGELFF
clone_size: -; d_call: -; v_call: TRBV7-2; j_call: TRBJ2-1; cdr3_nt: TGTGCCAGCAGCTTAAGTTCGCGGGACTCACACTTC; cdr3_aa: CASSLSSRDSHF
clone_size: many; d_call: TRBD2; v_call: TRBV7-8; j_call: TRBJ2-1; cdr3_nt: TGTGCCAGCAGCTTAGTAGCGGGGGCCGTATACAATGAGCAGTTCTTC; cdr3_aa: CASSLVAGAVYNEQFF
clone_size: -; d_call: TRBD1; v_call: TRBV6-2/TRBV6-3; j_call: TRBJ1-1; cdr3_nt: TGTGCCAGCAGTCTACAGGGGTACTCCACTGAAGCTTTCTTT; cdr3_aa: CASSLQGYSTEAFF
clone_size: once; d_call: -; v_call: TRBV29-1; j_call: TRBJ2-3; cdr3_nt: TGCAGCGCCGATAAGTCCCATACGCAGTATTTT; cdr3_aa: CSADKSHTQYF
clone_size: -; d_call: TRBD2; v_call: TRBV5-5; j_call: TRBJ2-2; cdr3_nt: TGTGCCAGCAGCCTTGCAACTAGCGGGGGGAACACCGGGGAGCTGTTTTTT; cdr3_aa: CASSLATSGGNTGELFF
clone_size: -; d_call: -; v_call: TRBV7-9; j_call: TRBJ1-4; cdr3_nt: TGTGCCAGCAGCCTCGGCGGGACTCGTGAAAAACTGTTTTTT; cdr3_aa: CASSLGGTREKLFF
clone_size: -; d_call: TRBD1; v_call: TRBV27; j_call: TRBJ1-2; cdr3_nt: TGTGCCAGCAGTACCCGAAAGGGGGCGGCTTATGGCTACACCTTC; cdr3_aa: CASSTRKGAAYGYTF
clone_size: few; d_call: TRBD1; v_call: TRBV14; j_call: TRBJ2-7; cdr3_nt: TGTGCCAGCAGCTCTTCTAACAGGGGTTACTCCTACGAGCAGTACTTC; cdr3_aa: CASSSSNRGYSYEQYF
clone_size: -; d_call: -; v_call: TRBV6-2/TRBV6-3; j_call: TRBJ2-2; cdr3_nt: TGTGCCAGCAGTTACTCTGCCCCCGGGGAGCTGTTTTTT; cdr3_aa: CASSYSAPGELFF
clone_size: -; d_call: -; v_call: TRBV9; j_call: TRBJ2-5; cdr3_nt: TGTGCCAGCAGCGAACAGGGTTCCCAAGAGACCCAGTACTTC; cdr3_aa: CASSEQGSQETQYF
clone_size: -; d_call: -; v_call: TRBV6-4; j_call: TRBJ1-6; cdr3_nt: TGTGCCAGCAGGGCGACGGCTGATGATTCACCCCTCCACTTT; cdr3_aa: CASRATADDSPLHF
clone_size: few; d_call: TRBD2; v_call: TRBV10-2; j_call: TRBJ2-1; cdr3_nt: TGCGCCAGCAGGGCCGGGACTAGCGGAACCAATGAGCAGTTCTTC; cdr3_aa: CASRAGTSGTNEQFF
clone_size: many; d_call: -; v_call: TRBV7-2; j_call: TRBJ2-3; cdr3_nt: TGTGCCAGCAGCTGGTGGGGTGATACGCAGTATTTT; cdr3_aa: CASSWWGDTQYF
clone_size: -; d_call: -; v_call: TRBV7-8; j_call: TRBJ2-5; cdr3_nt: TGTGCCAGCATCGTAGAGGGGGTACAAGAGACCCAGTACTTC; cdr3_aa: CASIVEGVQETQYF
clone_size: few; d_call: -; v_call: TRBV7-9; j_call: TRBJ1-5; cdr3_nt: TGTGCCAGCAGCTCGGGACCTCCTAATCAGCCCCAGCATTTT; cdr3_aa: CASSSGPPNQPQHF
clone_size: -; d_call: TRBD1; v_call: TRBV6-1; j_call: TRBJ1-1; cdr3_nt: TGTGCCAGCAGTGAGGCATCGGACAGGGAGAACACTGAAGCTTTCTTT; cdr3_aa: CASSEASDRENTEAFF
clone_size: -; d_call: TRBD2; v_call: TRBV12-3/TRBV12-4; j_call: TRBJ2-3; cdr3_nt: TGTGCCAGCAGTTGGACCGGGACTAGCGACACAGATACGCAGTATTTT; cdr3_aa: CASSWTGTSDTDTQYF
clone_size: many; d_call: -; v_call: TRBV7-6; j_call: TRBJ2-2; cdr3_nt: TGTGCCAGCAGCTTAACGGGTCCCACCCGTTATTACACCGGGGAGCTGTTTTTT; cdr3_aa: CASSLTGPTRYYTGELFF
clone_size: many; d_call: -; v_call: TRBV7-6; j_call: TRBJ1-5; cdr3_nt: TGTGCCAGCAGCTTATCCAGCGGAAGCAATCAGCCCCAGCATTTT; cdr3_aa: CASSLSSGSNQPQHF
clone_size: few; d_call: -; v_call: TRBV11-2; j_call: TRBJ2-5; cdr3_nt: TGTGCCAGCAGCTTCGGCGGGGATCTTCAAGAGACCCAGTACTTC; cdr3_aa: CASSFGGDLQETQYF
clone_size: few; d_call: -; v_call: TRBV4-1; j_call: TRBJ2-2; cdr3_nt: TGCGCCAGCAGCCAAGACCCCTCTAGCGCCGCCGGGGAGCTGTTTTTT; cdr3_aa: CASSQDPSSAAGELFF
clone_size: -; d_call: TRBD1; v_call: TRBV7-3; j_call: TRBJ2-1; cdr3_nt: TGTGCCAGCAGCGAGACAGGGTTCTCCTACAATGAGCAGTTCTTC; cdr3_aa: CASSETGFSYNEQFF
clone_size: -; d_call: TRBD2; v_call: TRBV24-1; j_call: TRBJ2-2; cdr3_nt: TGTGCCACCAGTGATTCCGGGACTAGCGGCCCCCTTAACACCGGGGAGCTGTTTTTT; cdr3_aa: CATSDSGTSGPLNTGELFF
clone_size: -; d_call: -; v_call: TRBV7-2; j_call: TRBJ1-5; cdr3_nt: TGTGCCAGCAACCCACCGGGAGGGAGGAATCAGCCCCAGCATTTT; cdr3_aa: CASNPPGGRNQPQHF
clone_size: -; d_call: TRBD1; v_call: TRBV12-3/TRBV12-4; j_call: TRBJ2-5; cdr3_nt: TGTACCAGCAGCAGGGGGTACCAAGAGACCCAGTACTTC; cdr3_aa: CTSSRGYQETQYF
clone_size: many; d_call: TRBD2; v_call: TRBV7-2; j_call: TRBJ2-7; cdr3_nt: TGTGCCAGCAGCTTAGCGCGTGGCGGGGGGGCTTACGAGCAGTACTTC; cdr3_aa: CASSLARGGGAYEQYF
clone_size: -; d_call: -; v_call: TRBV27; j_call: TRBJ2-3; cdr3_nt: TGTGCCACCGGACGGGGGGCCGGCACAGATACGCAGTATTTT; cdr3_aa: CATGRGAGTDTQYF
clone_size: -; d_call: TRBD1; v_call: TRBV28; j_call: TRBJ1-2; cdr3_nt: TGTGCCAGCAGTTCCGATTGGGACAGGGCGCATGGCTACACCTTC; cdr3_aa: CASSSDWDRAHGYTF
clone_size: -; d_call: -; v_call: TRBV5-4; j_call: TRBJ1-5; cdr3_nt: TGTGCCAGCAGCTTTGGGACAACAAATCAGCCCCAGCATTTT; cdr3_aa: CASSFGTTNQPQHF
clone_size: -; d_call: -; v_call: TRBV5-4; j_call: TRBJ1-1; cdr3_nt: TGTGCCAGCAGCTTGGAACCGGATCAGGATGAAGCTTTCTTT; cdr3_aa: CASSLEPDQDEAFF
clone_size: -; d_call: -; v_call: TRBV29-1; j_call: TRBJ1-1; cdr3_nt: TGCAGCGTTGAATTTGATGGGGCACCCCCGGGAGCTTTCTTT; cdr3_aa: CSVEFDGAPPGAFF
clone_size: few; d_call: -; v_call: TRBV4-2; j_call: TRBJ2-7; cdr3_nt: TGTGCCAGCAGCCAAGAACCAGGGCAGGGGCCCTACGAGCAGTACTTC; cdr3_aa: CASSQEPGQGPYEQYF
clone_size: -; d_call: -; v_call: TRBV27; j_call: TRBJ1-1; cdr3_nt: TGTGCCAGCAGTTTATATACGGGTGATGAAGCTTTCTTT; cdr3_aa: CASSLYTGDEAFF
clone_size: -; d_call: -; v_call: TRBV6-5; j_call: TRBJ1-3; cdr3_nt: TGTGCCAGCAGCGCTTCTACAGGGTTTTCTGGAAACACCATATATTTT; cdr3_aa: CASSASTGFSGNTIYF
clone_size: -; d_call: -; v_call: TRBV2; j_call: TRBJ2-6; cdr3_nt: TGTGCCAGCAGTGAAGCGGCGGGGGCCGACGTCCTGACTTTC; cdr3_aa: CASSEAAGADVLTF
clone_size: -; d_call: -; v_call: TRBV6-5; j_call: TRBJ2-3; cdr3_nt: TGTGCCAGCAGTTCTATCCCGGGGGCCCGGGGAGATACGCAGTATTTT; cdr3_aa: CASSSIPGARGDTQYF
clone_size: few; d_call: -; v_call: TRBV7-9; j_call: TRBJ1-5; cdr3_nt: TGTGCCAGCAGCTTAGAGGCGGGGCCCACAAGGTATAGCAATCAGCCCCAGCATTTT; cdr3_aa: CASSLEAGPTRYSNQPQHF
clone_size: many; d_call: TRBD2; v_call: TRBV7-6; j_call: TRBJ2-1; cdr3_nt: TGTGCCAGCAGCGGACGACTAGCGGGGGTTTACAATGAGCAGTTCTTC; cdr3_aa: CASSGRLAGVYNEQFF
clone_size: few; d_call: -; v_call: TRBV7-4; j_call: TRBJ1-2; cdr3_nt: TGTGCCAGCAGCTCCCGATCTTATGCAGGGAATGGCTACACCTTC; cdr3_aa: CASSSRSYAGNGYTF
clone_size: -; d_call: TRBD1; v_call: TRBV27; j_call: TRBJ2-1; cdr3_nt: TGTGCCAGCAGTAAGGGGGCAGGGCCCAACAATGAGCAGTTCTTC; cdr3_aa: CASSKGAGPNNEQFF
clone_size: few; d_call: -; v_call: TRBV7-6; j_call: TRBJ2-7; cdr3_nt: TGTGCCAGCAGCCCAAGGGGTCCTCCTTACGAGCAGTACTTC; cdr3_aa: CASSPRGPPYEQYF
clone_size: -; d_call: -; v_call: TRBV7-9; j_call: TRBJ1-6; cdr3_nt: TGTGCCAGCAGCTTAGTCCGGAATAATTCACCCCTCCACTTT; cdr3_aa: CASSLVRNNSPLHF
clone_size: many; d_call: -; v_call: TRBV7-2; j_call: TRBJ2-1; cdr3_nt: TGTGCCAGCAGCTTAGGCCCATTTGCCCCGGACGCCCGGTCCTACAATGAGCAGTTCTTC; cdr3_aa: CASSLGPFAPDARSYNEQFF
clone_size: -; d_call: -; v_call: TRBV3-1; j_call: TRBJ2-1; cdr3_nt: TGTGCCAGCAGCCTATCCGACAAGTTCAATGAGCAGTTCTTC; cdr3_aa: CASSLSDKFNEQFF
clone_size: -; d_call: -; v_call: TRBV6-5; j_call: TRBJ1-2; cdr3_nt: TGTGCCAGCAGTCCGCAGTTCCGGGACTACACCTTC; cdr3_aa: CASSPQFRDYTF
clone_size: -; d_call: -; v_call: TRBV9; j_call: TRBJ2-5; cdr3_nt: TGTGCCAGCGGAGCACCGTGCCAATTCGGAGATACCCAGTACTTC; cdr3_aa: CASGAPCQFGDTQYF
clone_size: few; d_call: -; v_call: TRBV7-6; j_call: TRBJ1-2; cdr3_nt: TGTGCCAGCAGCTTAAACAGGGACTTCTATGGCTACACCTTC; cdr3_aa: CASSLNRDFYGYTF
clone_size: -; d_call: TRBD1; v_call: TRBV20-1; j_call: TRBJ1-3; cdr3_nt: TGCAGTGCTAGAGATTACACCGGGACAGGGGAAAACACCATATATTTT; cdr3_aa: CSARDYTGTGENTIYF
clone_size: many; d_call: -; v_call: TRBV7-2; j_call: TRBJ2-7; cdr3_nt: TGTGCCAGCAGCCAGAGGACAGCCACCTACGAGCAGTACTTC; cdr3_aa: CASSQRTATYEQYF
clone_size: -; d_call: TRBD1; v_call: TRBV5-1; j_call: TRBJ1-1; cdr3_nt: TGCGCCAGCAGCTTAGACGGGACAGAGGTGACTTTCTTT; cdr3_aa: CASSLDGTEVTFF
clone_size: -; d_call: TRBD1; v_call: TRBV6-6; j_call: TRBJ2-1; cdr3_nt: TGTGCCAGCAGACCGGGACAGGGTAGGAATGAGCAGTTCTTC; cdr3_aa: CASRPGQGRNEQFF
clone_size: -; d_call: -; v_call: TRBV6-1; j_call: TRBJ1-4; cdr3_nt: TGTGCCAGTATCCGAAACGTGGGGGTTGGGGAAAAACTGTTTTTT; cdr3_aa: CASIRNVGVGEKLFF
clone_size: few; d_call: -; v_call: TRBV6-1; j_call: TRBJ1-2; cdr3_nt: TGTGCCAGCAGTGAAAGGAATACCGAGGATGGCTACACCTTC; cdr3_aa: CASSERNTEDGYTF
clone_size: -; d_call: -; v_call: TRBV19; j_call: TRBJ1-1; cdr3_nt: TGTGCCAGTAGTCCCTCGACCGGAATACTAAACTACACTGAAGCTTTCTTT; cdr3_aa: CASSPSTGILNYTEAFF
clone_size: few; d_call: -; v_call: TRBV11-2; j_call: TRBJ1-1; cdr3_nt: TGTGCCAGCAGCTTGTGGGTTCGTAACACTGAAGCTTTCTTT; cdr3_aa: CASSLWVRNTEAFF
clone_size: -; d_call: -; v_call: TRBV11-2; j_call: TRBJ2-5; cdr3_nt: TGTGCCAGCAGCTTAGATAGGACAGATCAAGAGACCCAGTACTTC; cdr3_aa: CASSLDRTDQETQYF